This record looks at one TCR beta chain sequence and its context. This sample was taken from a study of blood T cell repertoires in COVID-19. Profiling relied on immunoSEQ multiplex PCR, and the TCRdb table lists in-frame clones only, not all of them. The repertoire holds about 92,000 clones, with 80% as singletons. V was clipped by 0 bases and J by 0 bases, with 10 bases between them. Germline-derived CDR1 and CDR2 are SGDLS and YYNGEE. CDR3 length: 16 residues. Input material: peripheral blood. The source is a woman between 65 and 79 years old with acute or convalescent COVID-19. The chain recombines TRBV9 with TRBJ1-3; maybe TRBD1 (6 bases). CDR3 in DNA: TGTGCCAGCAGCGTAGCAACAGGGAGCTCTGGAAACACCATATATTTT. It yields the protein CASSVATGSSGNTIYF.